This TCR beta chain was retrieved from a study of patients and donors after allogeneic stem cell transplantation. CDR3 length equals 12 residues. This clonotype has only a few counts. The junction shows a germline mismatch at one end, possibly a read error. One entry per CDR3 protein, called by TCRdb with MiXCR from the RT-PCR reads. The sample includes around 150,000 distinct CDR3 sequences, about two fifths of them seen just once. Input material: blood, either unsorted or a sorted T cell fraction (not recorded which). The chain recombines TRBV12-3 or TRBV12-4 with TRBJ1-3, with 8 bases that match TRBD1. This receptor was obtained from a human donor who was either an allogeneic HSCT recipient or a stem cell or donor lymphocyte infusion donor (not recorded which). It is not recorded whose cells these are; they may come from a transplant donor. The DNA of the CDR3 is TGTGCCAGCAGTCCGGGACAGGCGAGGTTGGTTTTT. It codes for CASSPGQARLVF.